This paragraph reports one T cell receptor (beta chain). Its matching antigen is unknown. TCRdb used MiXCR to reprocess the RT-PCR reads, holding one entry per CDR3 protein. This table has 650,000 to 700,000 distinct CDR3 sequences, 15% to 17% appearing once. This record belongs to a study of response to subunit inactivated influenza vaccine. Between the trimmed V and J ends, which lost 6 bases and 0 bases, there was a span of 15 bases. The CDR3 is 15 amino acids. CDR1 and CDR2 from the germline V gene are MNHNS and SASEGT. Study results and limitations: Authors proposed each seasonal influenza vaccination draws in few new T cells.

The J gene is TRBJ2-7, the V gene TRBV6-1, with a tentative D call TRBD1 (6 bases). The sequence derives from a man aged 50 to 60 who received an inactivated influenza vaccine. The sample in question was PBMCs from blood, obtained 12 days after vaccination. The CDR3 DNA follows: TGTGCCAGCAGACAATGGACAGCGAGCTCCTACGAGCAGTACTTC. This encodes CASRQWTASSYEQYF.